The TCR beta chain described here comes from a study of Ad26.COV2.S vaccination and SARS-CoV-2 variants (TCRdb year 2021). With respect to the entire study: TCRbeta repertoire sequencing served as the tool for gauging how specific and how broad the SARS-CoV-2-reactive T cell receptors were following Ad26.COV2.S vaccination. A total of 32 samples were included in the TCR-sequenced set, comprising some 20 Ad26.COV2.S vaccine recipients, 5 placebo recipients and 8 SARS-CoV-2 convalescent individuals. The paper's findings and limits, for the study overall: Spike-specific TCR breadth was higher in Ad26.COV2.S recipients than in placebo recipients (P = 0.0014). The authors noted that total T cell responses may have been underestimated by the TCR breadth and depth analyses. Vaccine and placebo recipients had similar non-spike TCR breadth, a finding consistent with the vaccine containing only spike. After vaccination, spike-specific CD8+ and CD4+ T cell responses were reported to show substantial breadth.

Regarding this clone: There is no known antigen for this receptor. No base qualities exist here, and no much larger clone lies one base off it.

Including cysteine and phenylalanine, the CDR3 has 13 amino acids. CDR3 DNA is the only sequence kept; it has 39 bases, read in frame from the first base. The trim is 0 bases for V and 3 bases for J, with a gap of 5 bases between the germline ends. Reading the germline V gene (reference sequence) gives CDR1 LNHNV and CDR2 YYDKDF. TCRbeta CDR3 regions were sequenced with the immunoSEQ Assay. After extraction, genomic DNA underwent amplification by bias-controlled multiplex PCR, followed by high-throughput sequencing. Under the source paper's analysis protocol: To quantify the absolute abundance of each unique TCRbeta CDR3 region, sequences were collapsed and filtered. T cell fraction was estimated by normalizing TCRbeta template counts to usable DNA, which was measured by amplifying reference genes present in all nucleated cells. Repertoire TCRs were annotated as SARS-CoV-2-specific by exact matching of V gene, CDR3 amino acid sequence and J gene to a known reactive TCR set. The reference SARS-CoV-2 TCR set was obtained from MIRA and was filtered for enrichment in COVID-19-positive ImmuneCODE repertoires, whereby public or cross-reactive TCRs were removed. Using the MIRA antigens, annotated TCRs were further analysed by specific ORF or by position within an ORF. Depth was the summed frequency of annotated unique rearrangements, while breadth was defined as annotated unique rearrangements over total unique productive rearrangements. Group comparisons of TCR breadth used two-sided Wilcoxon rank-sum tests. TCRdb stores this immuneACCESS table with in-frame sequences only. Part of the clones is absent; in the studies checked, under half of the shortfall reflects unresolved V genes, and no reason is known for the rest. The V and J calls and clone size are taken from that table; D and trimming were inferred from the DNA. For this sample the table gives about 98,000 clones, of which around 81% were detected only once. The ten largest clones capture approximately 15% of the sample.

Taken with the paper, the label for time point translates to: individuals recovered from natural SARS-CoV-2 infection. The TCR originated in a human donor who had recovered from COVID-19. The chain employs TRBV15 and TRBJ2-5, with the D gene uncertain. The source was peripheral blood, collected after recovery from COVID-19. The nucleotide sequence is TGTGCCACCAGCAGAGAAAGGGAAGAGACCCAGTACTTC. Translated, this gives CATSREREETQYF.